Shown below are 19 T cell receptor beta chains from a single sample sequenced in a study of OX40 agonist ivuxolimab in advanced cancers. Produced via immunoSEQ multiplex PCR; TCRdb's table is partial and in-frame only. Of under 100,000 clones in the sample, around 83% are singletons; the top ten hold 2% to 2.5%. The sequences come from CD4+ or CD8+ T cells sorted from blood, collected in a trial of the OX40 agonist ivuxolimab. These receptors were collected from an adult with an advanced solid tumor such as melanoma, head and neck, liver or kidney cancer.

This clone was recorded only once. The chain has TRBV7-9 and TRBJ2-3; D might be TRBD1 (6 bases). This CDR3 comprises 14 residues. Germline V gene sequence: CDR1 SEHNR, CDR2 FQNEAQ (reference sequence). V was clipped by 6 bases and J by 2 bases, with 12 bases between them. The CDR3 nucleotides are TGTGCCAGCAGTGCAGGGGCCTCCACAGATACGCAGTATTTT. Translation: CASSAGASTDTQYF.

The J gene is TRBJ2-7, the V gene TRBV5-6, with no clear D. The CDR3 is made up of 13 amino acids. Trimming cost V 4 bases and J 7 bases, with 15 bases left between them. Germline CDR1 and CDR2: SGHDT and YYEEEE. The CDR3 reads CASSARVPEEQYF. CDR3 nucleotide sequence: TGTGCCAGCAGCGCCCGGGTCCCAGAAGAGCAGTACTTC.

V gene TRBV10-3 combines with J gene TRBJ2-5, with 11 nucleotides matching TRBD2. The CDR3 consists of 17 residues. Germline V gives CDR1 ENHRY, CDR2 SYGVKD. V was pared by 0 bases and J by 7 bases, with 10 bases of the junction left unmatched. CDR3 sequence reads: CAISESRGTSGVVTQYF. CDR3 bases: TGTGCCATCAGTGAGTCGAGGGGGACTAGCGGTGTGGTGACCCAGTACTTC.

The chain combines TRBV27 with TRBJ1-1; TRBD1 agrees at 8 bases. The CDR3 loop spans 14 amino acids. The V and J ends lost 4 bases and 5 bases, in that order; junction bases with no gene match: 6. CDR1 is MNHEY and CDR2 is SMNVEV in the germline V gene (reference sequence). The CDR3 nucleotides read TGTGCCAGCAGTTCTTGGACAGGGAGGACTGAAGCTTTCTTT. Its translation is CASSSWTGRTEAFF.

The rearrangement links TRBV11-2 to TRBJ2-3, with 9 bases matching TRBD1. The CDR3 sequence is 16 residues long. Per the germline V gene, CDR1 is SGHAT and CDR2 is FQNNGV. V was pared by 5 bases and J by 3 bases, with 9 bases of the junction left unmatched. CDR3: CASSPSGTGRTDTQYF. CDR3 sequence (DNA): TGTGCCAGCAGCCCCTCCGGGACAGGGCGGACAGATACGCAGTATTTT. Variable domain in full (rest from reference TRBV11-2 and TRBJ2-3): EAGVAQSPRYKIIEKRQSVAFWCNPISGHATLYWYQQILGQGPKLLIQFQNNGVVDDSQLPKDRFSAERLKGVDSTLKIQPAKLEDSAVYLCASSPSGTGRTDTQYFGPGTRLTVL.

This rearrangement joins TRBV5-6 to TRBJ2-5; 9 nucleotides match TRBD2. The CDR3 consists of 16 residues. With 2 bases clipped from V and 4 bases from J, the junction kept 9 bases outside the gene matches. Per germline, CDR1 SGHDT and CDR2 YYEEEE. DNA for the CDR3: TGTGCCAGCAGCTTTCCCCTCGGCGGGGGGGTAGAGACCCAGTACTTC. It encodes CASSFPLGGGVETQYF.

The chain has TRBV7-8 and TRBJ1-5, with D unresolved. The CDR3 contains 14 residues. The germline V gene encodes CDR1 SGHVS and CDR2 FQNEAQ. Trimming took 1 base from V and 1 from J, leaving 5 bases between them. The CDR3: CASSLDLSNQPQHF. CDR3 sequence (DNA): TGTGCCAGCAGCTTAGATCTGAGCAATCAGCCCCAGCATTTT.

The genes are TRBV28 and TRBJ2-7, with D perhaps given as TRBD1 or TRBD2 (5 bases each). The ends were cut back, 6 bases at V and 2 bases at J, with 17 bases in the middle. Germline V CDR1 and CDR2: MDHEN, SYDVKM. This CDR3 is built from 15 residues. CDR3 loop: CASSPRGLGPYEQYF. CDR3 DNA sequence: TGTGCCAGCAGCCCCCGGGGCCTTGGGCCCTACGAGCAGTACTTC.

The gene calls are TRBV29-1 and TRBJ2-5; D is possibly TRBD1 or TRBD2 (5 bases each). With 6 bases removed from V and 1 base from J, the gap between germline ends came to 12 bases. CDR1 and CDR2 from the germline V gene are SQVTM and ANQGSEA. The CDR3 extends over 13 amino acids. The CDR3 DNA follows: TGCAGCGTGGGGGACGGGCCCCAAGAGACCCAGTACTTC. Translated: CSVGDGPQETQYF.

In its sample, this clone was seen a few times. The chain combines TRBV18 with TRBJ1-6; D remains ambiguous. Germline V gene sequence: CDR1 KGHSH, CDR2 LQKENI. The CDR3 sequence is 13 residues long. Trimming left V 2 bases short and J 15 bases short, with 14 bases between. The CDR3 spells CASSPSRGVDLHF. For the CDR3, the DNA is TGTGCCAGCTCACCATCGAGAGGAGTGGACCTCCACTTT. Drawing the rest from reference TRBV18 and TRBJ1-6, the complete variable domain is NAGVMQNPRHLVRRRGQEARLRCSPMKGHSHVYWYRQLPEEGLKFMVYLQKENIIDESGMPKERFSAEFPKEGPSILRIQQVVRGDSAAYFCASSPSRGVDLHFGNGTRLTVT.

The chain couples TRBV6-1 to TRBJ1-6; no clear D. The germline gives CDR1 MNHNS, CDR2 SASEGT. This CDR3 has 16 residues. Trimming took off 0 bases at V and 7 bases at J, with 13 bases between the two ends. For the CDR3, the DNA is TGTGCCAGCAGTGAAGCGCGGTACCTAGAGAATTCACCCCTCCACTTT. It specifies CASSEARYLENSPLHF.

The CDR3, as DNA: TGTGCCTGGACTCGCGATAACTATGGCTACACCTTC. Amino acid sequence: CAWTRDNYGYTF. The rearrangement joins TRBV30 to TRBJ1-2, with unresolved D. V was pared by 4 bases and J by 1 base, with 7 bases between. The length of the CDR3 is 12 residues. Germline CDR1 and CDR2: GTSNPN and SVGIG (reference sequence).

The rearrangement links TRBV19 to TRBJ2-3, with 8 bases that match TRBD2. The trim removed 5 bases at V and 6 bases at J, leaving 10 bases unmatched. The CDR3 sequence is 15 residues long. The germline V gene encodes CDR1 LNHDA and CDR2 SQIVND (reference sequence). The CDR3 sequence is CASSALAGPGDTQYF. CDR3 DNA: TGTGCCAGTAGTGCCTTAGCGGGGCCAGGGGATACGCAGTATTTT.

This rearrangement joins TRBV7-7 to TRBJ2-1, with 9 bases that match TRBD1. J gave up 7 bases and V 5 bases, and 6 bases lay outside the gene matches. CDR1 is SSHAT and CDR2 is FNYEAQ in the germline V gene (reference sequence). The CDR3 is made up of 14 amino acids. The DNA for the CDR3 is TGTGCCAGCAGCAAGGACAGGGGTGGTAATGAGCAGTTCTTC. It codes for CASSKDRGGNEQFF.

This clone was seen once. The chain joins TRBV6-8 to TRBJ2-7; 8 nucleotides match TRBD1. Losses at the gene ends were 8 bases for V and 6 bases for J; bases not matched to a gene: 9. The germline gives CDR1 MNHGY, CDR2 SAAAGT. The CDR3 covers 13 residues. As DNA, the CDR3 is TGTGCCAGCTTCGGGACAGGTAAACCCGAGCAGTACTTC. It specifies CASFGTGKPEQYF.

The chain uses TRBV6-6 and TRBJ1-2; D is possibly TRBD1 (6 bases). V lost 0 bases to trimming and J lost 0 bases, with 8 bases between them. The CDR3 spans 15 residues. CDR1 is MNHNY and CDR2 is SVGAGI in the germline V gene (reference sequence). Written as DNA, the CDR3 is TGTGCCAGCAGTTACTCGGGGGGCACTAACTATGGCTACACCTTC. Its protein product is CASSYSGGTNYGYTF.

The gene calls are TRBV7-2 and TRBJ2-5, with 7 nucleotides matching TRBD1. CDR3 size: 16 residues. Germline CDR1 and CDR2: SGHTA and FQGNSA. Losses at the gene ends were 1 base for V and 2 bases for J; bases not matched to a gene: 7. CDR3: CASSLGPRGPQETQYF. Written as DNA, the CDR3 is TGTGCCAGCAGCTTAGGTCCGAGGGGGCCACAAGAGACCCAGTACTTC.

For the CDR3, the DNA is TGTGCCAGCAGTCCAGAGGGGGACACTGAAGCTTTCTTT. Its translation is CASSPEGDTEAFF. The V call is TRBV6-4, the J call TRBJ1-1, with D perhaps TRBD1 (6 bases). This CDR3 region has 13 residues. Germline V gives CDR1 MRHNA, CDR2 SNTAGT. V lost 5 bases, J lost 3 bases, and 10 bases lay in between.

V usage is TRBV30 and J usage is TRBJ1-4, with a tentative D call TRBD1 (5 bases). The CDR3 extends over 15 amino acids. Trimming left V 5 bases short and J 1 base short, with 14 bases between. In germline, CDR1 is GTSNPN, CDR2 SVGIG (reference sequence). The CDR3 loop reads CAWSPGGGTNEKLFF. The DNA of the CDR3 is TGTGCCTGGTCACCCGGGGGGGGAACTAATGAAAAACTGTTTTTT. The full variable domain, its missing parts supplied by reference TRBV30 and TRBJ1-4, is SQTIHQWPATLVQPVGSPLSLECTVEGTSNPNLYWYRQAAGRGLQLLFYSVGIGQISSEVPQNLSASRPQDRQFILSSKKLLLSDSGFYLCAWSPGGGTNEKLFFGSGTQLSVL.